This is a list of T cell receptor beta chains from one sample in a study of control samples from healthy donors and cancer patients. Generated by immunoSEQ multiplex PCR, the TCRdb table keeps only in-frame clones and is missing some. The sample carries 75,000 to 90,000 clones, about 91% recorded once. Sequenced input: blood. The receptors here all came from a man aged 45-60 years in good health. Each CDR3 is given with its conserved first and last residue. D genes are given only for firm matches. Some rows mark clone size as missing; the rest say once, few, many or name a class of expanded clone.

TRBV10-1	TRBD1	TRBJ2-7	12	-	CASSQTGNEQYF	TGCGCCAGCAGCCAGACAGGGAACGAGCAGTACTTC
TRBV10-3	-	TRBJ1-1	15	few	CAISDFRLVNTEAFF	TGTGCCATCAGTGATTTTAGGTTAGTGAACACTGAAGCTTTCTTT
TRBV7-2	-	TRBJ2-7	14	-	CASSTRQGLLEQYF	TGTGCCAGCAGCACCCGACAGGGACTCCTCGAGCAGTACTTC
TRBV6-5	-	TRBJ1-2	12	-	CASSGGTYGYTF	TGTGCCAGCAGCGGGGGCACCTATGGCTACACCTTC
TRBV10-3	-	TRBJ2-7	13	-	CATGGGAVYEQYF	TGTGCCACGGGGGGCGGAGCTGTCTACGAGCAGTACTTC
TRBV6-5	-	TRBJ1-4	12	-	CASLGRNEKLFF	TGTGCCAGCCTCGGTAGGAATGAAAAACTGTTTTTT
TRBV6-5	TRBD1	TRBJ1-2	14	once	CASTMGTGPGGYTF	TGTGCCAGCACCATGGGGACAGGACCGGGCGGCTACACCTTC
TRBV30	TRBD1	TRBJ1-5	15	-	CALRVAGTGSQPQHF	TGTGCCTTAAGGGTCGCCGGGACAGGGTCGCAGCCCCAGCATTTT
TRBV19	-	TRBJ2-7	16	once	CASSVLSAEGLGEQYF	TGTGCCAGTAGTGTCCTGTCCGCGGAAGGGTTGGGCGAGCAGTACTTC
TRBV5-4	-	TRBJ1-5	15	-	CASSSGVGSNQPQHF	TGTGCCAGCAGCTCCGGGGTGGGTAGCAATCAGCCCCAGCATTTT
TRBV5-1	-	TRBJ2-7	14	medium-sized	CASSLAGQSYEQYF	TGCGCCAGCAGCTTGGCCGGACAGAGCTACGAGCAGTACTTC
TRBV7-2	-	TRBJ2-7	14	-	CASSLVSRVYEQYF	TGTGCCAGCAGCTTAGTATCCCGGGTCTACGAGCAGTACTTC
TRBV3-1/TRBV3-2	-	TRBJ2-2	16	-	CASSRPSITNTGELFF	TGTGCCAGCAGCCGTCCATCTATCACAAACACCGGGGAGCTGTTTTTT
TRBV6-5	-	TRBJ2-3	15	-	CASSYSGGWADTQYF	TGTGCCAGCAGTTACTCTGGAGGGTGGGCAGATACGCAGTATTTT
TRBV12-5	-	TRBJ1-1	12	-	CASGFGVSEAFF	TGTGCTAGTGGTTTTGGGGTGAGTGAAGCTTTCTTT
TRBV9	-	TRBJ1-6	15	-	CASSVLSGTDSPLHF	TGTGCCAGCAGCGTTCTATCAGGTACAGATTCACCCCTCCACTTT
TRBV7-9	TRBD1	TRBJ1-2	14	-	CASSRRDRGRVNTF	TGTGCCAGCAGCCGTCGTGACAGGGGGCGTGTTAACACCTTC
TRBV5-6	TRBD2	TRBJ2-2	15	-	CASSVSGAGTGELFF	TGTGCCAGCAGCGTTAGCGGGGCGGGCACCGGGGAGCTGTTTTTT
TRBV7-8	TRBD2	TRBJ2-3	16	-	CASSLAPGGPADTQYF	TGTGCCAGCAGCTTAGCCCCGGGGGGGCCGGCAGATACGCAGTATTTT
TRBV5-1	TRBD2	TRBJ2-2	15	-	CASRAGGQNTGELFF	TGCGCCAGCAGAGCGGGGGGGCAAAACACCGGGGAGCTGTTTTTT
TRBV29-1	TRBD1	TRBJ1-5	13	-	CSVGTGVGQPQHF	TGCAGCGTGGGGACAGGGGTTGGCCAGCCCCAGCATTTT
TRBV14	-	TRBJ1-1	15	-	CVSSQVQGSGAEAFF	TGTGTCAGCAGCCAGGTCCAAGGATCGGGGGCTGAAGCTTTCTTT
TRBV7-9	-	TRBJ2-1	17	-	CASSPTPGRSSYNEQFF	TGTGCCAGCAGCCCGACGCCGGGGAGGAGCTCCTACAATGAGCAGTTCTTC
TRBV6-6	-	TRBJ1-2	13	-	CASSWGDNYGYTF	TGTGCCAGCAGTTGGGGGGATAACTATGGCTACACCTTC
TRBV30	-	TRBJ2-1	13	-	CAWALGPNNEQFF	TGTGCCTGGGCCTTGGGGCCTAACAATGAGCAGTTCTTC
TRBV6-6	TRBD1	TRBJ1-5	15	-	CASSYAGQGNQPQHF	TGTGCCAGCAGTTACGCAGGACAGGGTAATCAGCCCCAGCATTTT
TRBV6-6	TRBD1	TRBJ2-1	14	-	CASSYEGQRNEQFF	TGTGCCAGCAGTTACGAGGGACAGCGGAATGAGCAGTTCTTC
TRBV29-1	-	TRBJ2-2	16	-	CSVAHGQGKNTGELFF	TGCAGCGTAGCTCATGGGCAGGGGAAGAACACCGGGGAGCTGTTTTTT
TRBV27	TRBD1	TRBJ1-2	21	-	CASSLSSLRDRGRQGNYGYTF	TGTGCCAGCAGTTTATCCTCGCTACGGGACAGGGGGCGCCAGGGCAACTATGGCTACACCTTC
TRBV3-1/TRBV3-2	-	TRBJ1-1	14	once	CASSQDSSRGGAFF	TGTGCCAGCAGCCAAGATTCGAGCAGGGGTGGGGCTTTCTTT
TRBV4-1	-	TRBJ1-3	18	-	CASSQSQGLLHSGNTIYF	TGCGCCAGCAGCCAGTCACAGGGATTGCTTCACTCTGGAAACACCATATATTTT
TRBV7-2	-	TRBJ1-2	14	-	CASSSPGALWGYTF	TGTGCCAGCAGCTCCCCAGGTGCCCTATGGGGCTACACCTTC
TRBV7-2	-	TRBJ2-7	14	-	CASSLGGNHYEQYF	TGTGCCAGCAGCTTAGGGGGGAATCACTACGAGCAGTACTTC
TRBV5-6	TRBD1	TRBJ1-6	13	-	CASSFGTALSLHF	TGTGCCAGCAGCTTCGGGACAGCCCTCTCCCTCCACTTT
TRBV2	-	TRBJ2-4	14	-	CASSVRQGNNIQYF	TGTGCCAGCAGTGTGCGGCAGGGGAATAACATTCAGTACTTC
TRBV7-3	-	TRBJ2-5	13	-	CASSYQNQETQYF	TGTGCCAGCAGCTATCAGAATCAAGAGACCCAGTACTTC
TRBV9	-	TRBJ1-2	15	-	CASSVTAAANYGYTF	TGTGCCAGCAGCGTTACGGCAGCAGCTAACTATGGCTACACCTTC
TRBV7-2	-	TRBJ2-3	14	-	CASSLVRGTDTQYF	TGTGCCAGCAGCTTAGTTCGGGGCACAGATACGCAGTATTTT
TRBV9	TRBD1	TRBJ1-6	15	few	CASSGKGTANSPLHF	TGTGCCAGCAGCGGAAAGGGGACAGCTAATTCACCCCTCCACTTT
TRBV9	-	TRBJ1-1	14	-	CASSVGHLNTEAFF	TGTGCCAGCAGCGTGGGACACCTGAACACTGAAGCTTTCTTT
TRBV3-1/TRBV3-2	TRBD1	TRBJ1-1	13	-	CASSPGGNTEAFF	TGTGCCAGCAGCCCAGGGGGGAACACTGAAGCTTTCTTT
TRBV7-9	-	TRBJ2-7	15	-	CASSAMGGGPYEQYF	TGTGCCAGCAGCGCGATGGGGGGGGGCCCCTACGAGCAGTACTTC
TRBV2	-	TRBJ1-1	14	-	CASEEWLLNTEAFF	TGTGCCAGCGAAGAATGGCTGTTGAACACTGAAGCTTTCTTT
TRBV7-6	-	TRBJ2-7	12	-	CASSLHGDEQYF	TGTGCCAGCAGCCTCCACGGGGACGAGCAGTACTTC
TRBV30	-	TRBJ2-3	15	few	CAWSVGSGETDTQYF	TGTGCCTGGAGTGTGGGTAGCGGCGAAACAGATACGCAGTATTTT
TRBV20-1	-	TRBJ1-2	11	-	CSARATQGYTF	TGCAGTGCTAGGGCCACCCAGGGCTACACCTTC
TRBV12-5	TRBD1	TRBJ2-3	15	-	CASGLPGQGTDTQYF	TGTGCTAGTGGTTTGCCGGGACAGGGCACAGATACGCAGTATTTT
TRBV2	-	TRBJ2-5	12	-	CASSMNRETQYF	TGTGCCAGCAGTATGAACCGGGAGACCCAGTACTTC
TRBV29-1	-	TRBJ2-3	13	-	CSASGMGTDTQYF	TGCAGCGCTTCGGGGATGGGCACAGATACGCAGTATTTT
TRBV4-1	-	TRBJ2-1	16	-	CASSQDPQRSYNEQFF	TGCGCCAGCAGCCAAGACCCCCAGCGGAGCTACAATGAGCAGTTCTTC
TRBV6-1	TRBD1	TRBJ2-7	14	-	CASSEPGGWDEQYF	TGTGCCAGCAGTGAGCCAGGGGGCTGGGACGAGCAGTACTTC